Listed here are 12 T cell receptor beta chains from one sample, sequenced in a study of T cells after yellow fever vaccination. TCRdb ran MiXCR on the 5' RACE reads and lists one entry per CDR3 protein. The table shows around 360,000 distinct CDR3 sequences, with 11% occurring only once. Sequencing used PBMCs, obtained on the day of the first yellow fever vaccination. The receptor set was obtained from a young man who received the YFV17D yellow fever vaccine.

This chain uses TRBV6-2 or TRBV6-3 with TRBJ2-3; no firm D call. Trimming removed 3 bases at V and 0 bases at J, with 19 bases between. The CDR3 extends over 18 amino acids. Germline V lookup: CDR1 MNHEY, CDR2 SVGEGT. CDR3 residues: CASSYSPWRTASTDTQYF. CDR3 in DNA: TGTGCCAGCAGTTATTCCCCCTGGCGGACCGCTAGCACAGATACGCAGTATTTT.

The chain has TRBV6-5 and TRBJ1-1; the D gene is possibly TRBD1 (6 bases). In germline, CDR1 is MNHEY, CDR2 SVGAGI. Trimming removed 0 bases from V and 8 bases from J, with 10 bases in between. This CDR3 has 13 amino acids. The CDR3 bases are TGTGCCAGCAGTTACTCGCAGGGGATAGAAGCTTTCTTT. As protein: CASSYSQGIEAFF.

J is TRBJ2-7 and V is TRBV9; D gene ambiguous. This CDR3 contains 15 residues. Trimming cost V 0 bases and J 5 bases, with 15 bases left between them. The germline CDR1 and CDR2 sequences are SGDLS and YYNGEE. The chain's CDR3 is CASSVEGSRSNEQYF. The CDR3 bases are TGTGCCAGCAGCGTAGAAGGTAGTAGATCTAACGAGCAGTACTTC.

The sample holds many counts of this clonotype. This chain connects TRBV5-1 to TRBJ2-7; 8 bases fit TRBD1. Looked up from germline, CDR1 is SGHRS and CDR2 is YFSETQ. The CDR3 covers 14 residues. Trimming took 3 bases from V and 6 from J; bases not matched to a gene: 8. The CDR3 loop reads CASSSDRGGLEQYV. The CDR3 DNA is TGCGCCAGCAGCTCCGACAGGGGAGGTCTCGAGCAGTACGTC.

The table lists this clonotype with a few counts. J is TRBJ2-3 and V is TRBV29-1, with D possibly matching TRBD2 (6 bases). The CDR3 runs to 14 residues. Germline V gene lookup returns CDR1 SQVTM and CDR2 ANQGSEA. The V and J ends lost 6 bases and 0 bases respectively, with 13 bases between them. The CDR3 bases are TGCAGCGTCGCCCTCGGAGGGAGCACAGATACGCAGTATTTT. As protein: CSVALGGSTDTQYF.

This chain connects TRBV18 to TRBJ1-3; D gene uncertain. The V gene's germline CDR1 is KGHSH and CDR2 LQKENI. Trimming shortened V by 5 bases and J by 0 bases, and 8 bases separated the two germline ends. The CDR3 is 14 amino acids. CDR3: CASSSQTSGNTIYF. The CDR3 bases are TGTGCCAGCTCATCCCAAACCTCTGGAAACACCATATATTTT.

In its sample, this clonotype was seen a few times. This chain uses TRBV20-1 with TRBJ2-1; weak D call: TRBD2 (5 bases). The CDR3 consists of 13 residues. In germline, CDR1 is DFQATT, CDR2 SNEGSKA (reference sequence). The CDR3 DNA reads TGCAGCGCCACCGAGGGAAGTTACAATGAGCAGTTCTTC. It codes for CSATEGSYNEQFF.

In its sample, this clonotype was seen once. The rearrangement links TRBV5-6 to TRBJ1-2, with D tentatively TRBD1 (5 bases). The CDR3 covers 14 residues. The ends were cut back, 0 bases at V and 5 bases at J, with 11 bases in the middle. Per germline, CDR1 SGHDT and CDR2 YYEEEE. In DNA form, the CDR3 reads TGTGCCAGCAGCTTGGAAGGGACCTGGTATGGCTACACCTTC. Translation gives CASSLEGTWYGYTF.

This clonotype was detected only a few times. The chain recombines TRBV20-1 with TRBJ1-5; 7 nucleotides align to TRBD1. This CDR3 comprises 13 residues. V lost 4 bases, J lost 3 bases, and 3 bases stayed unmatched. Germline V CDR1 and CDR2: DFQATT, SNEGSKA (reference sequence). The CDR3: CSATGGNNQPQHF. CDR3 DNA sequence: TGCAGTGCTACAGGGGGTAACAATCAGCCCCAGCATTTT.

This clonotype occurred many times. The chain employs TRBV7-9 and TRBJ1-5, with TRBD1 matching 9 bases. The V and J ends lost 5 bases and 4 bases, in that order; junction bases with no gene match: 6. Germline CDR1 SEHNR, CDR2 FQNEAQ (reference sequence). This CDR3 is built from 15 residues. This chain's CDR3 is CASSTGQGENQPQHF. CDR3 bases: TGTGCCAGCAGCACGGGACAGGGTGAAAATCAGCCCCAGCATTTT.

A few counts support this clonotype. The chain links TRBV6-2 or TRBV6-3 to TRBJ2-7; 7 bases are shared with TRBD1. The CDR3 is 13 residues long. V shed 6 bases and J 3 bases; nucleotides not matched to a gene: 5. In germline, CDR1 is MNHEY, CDR2 SVGEGT. Here the CDR3 DNA reads TGTGCCAGCAGCCCGGACAGGAGCTACGAGCAGTACTTC. Translating gives CASSPDRSYEQYF.

This rearrangement joins TRBV7-6 to TRBJ2-4; possibly TRBD1 for D (6 bases). The CDR3 length is 18 residues. Looked up from germline, CDR1 is SGHVS and CDR2 is FNYEAQ. Trimming pared 3 bases from V and 8 bases from J, leaving 26 bases between. CDR3 sequence (DNA): TGTGCCAGCAGCTTCTTTCCTCAGGACAGAGCCGTGATGGACATTCAGTACTTC. Protein sequence: CASSFFPQDRAVMDIQYF.